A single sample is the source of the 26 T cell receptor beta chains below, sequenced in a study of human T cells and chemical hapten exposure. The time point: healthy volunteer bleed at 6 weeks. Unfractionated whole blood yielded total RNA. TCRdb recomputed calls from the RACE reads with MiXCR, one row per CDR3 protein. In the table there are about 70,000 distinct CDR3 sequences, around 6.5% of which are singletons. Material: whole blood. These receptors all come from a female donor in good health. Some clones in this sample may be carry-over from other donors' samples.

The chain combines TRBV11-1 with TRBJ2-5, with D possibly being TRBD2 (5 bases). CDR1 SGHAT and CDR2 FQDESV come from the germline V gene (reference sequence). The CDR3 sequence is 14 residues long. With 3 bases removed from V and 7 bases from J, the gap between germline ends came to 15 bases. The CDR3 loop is CASSLDGLRGTQYF. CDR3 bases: TGTGCCAGCAGCTTGGACGGGCTCCGGGGGACCCAGTACTTC.

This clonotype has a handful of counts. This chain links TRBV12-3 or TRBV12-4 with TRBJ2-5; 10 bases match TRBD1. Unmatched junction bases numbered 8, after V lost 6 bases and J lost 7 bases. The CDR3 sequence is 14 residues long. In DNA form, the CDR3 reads TGTGCCAGCAGCCCGGGACAGGGGCCCGGGACCCAGTACTTC. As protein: CASSPGQGPGTQYF.

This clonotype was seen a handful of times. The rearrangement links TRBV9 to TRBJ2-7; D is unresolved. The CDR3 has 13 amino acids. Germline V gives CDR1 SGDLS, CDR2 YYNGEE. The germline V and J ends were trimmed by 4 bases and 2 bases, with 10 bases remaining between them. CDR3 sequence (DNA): TGTGCCAGCAGCCCAGGACCTGCCTACGAGCAGTACTTC. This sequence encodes CASSPGPAYEQYF.

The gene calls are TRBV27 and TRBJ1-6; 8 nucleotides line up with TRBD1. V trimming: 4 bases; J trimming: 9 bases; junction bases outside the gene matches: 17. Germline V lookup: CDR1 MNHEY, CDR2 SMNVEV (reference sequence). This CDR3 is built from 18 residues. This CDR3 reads CASSSPQRTGLEGSPLHF. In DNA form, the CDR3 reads TGTGCCAGCAGTTCCCCGCAACGGACAGGGTTGGAGGGTTCACCCCTCCACTTT.

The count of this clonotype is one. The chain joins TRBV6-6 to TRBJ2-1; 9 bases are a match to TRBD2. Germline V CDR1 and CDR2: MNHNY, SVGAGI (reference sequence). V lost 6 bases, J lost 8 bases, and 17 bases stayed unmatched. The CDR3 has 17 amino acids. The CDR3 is CASSPYGPTGLAYEQFF. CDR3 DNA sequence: TGTGCCAGCAGCCCATATGGCCCCACGGGACTAGCCTATGAGCAGTTCTTC.

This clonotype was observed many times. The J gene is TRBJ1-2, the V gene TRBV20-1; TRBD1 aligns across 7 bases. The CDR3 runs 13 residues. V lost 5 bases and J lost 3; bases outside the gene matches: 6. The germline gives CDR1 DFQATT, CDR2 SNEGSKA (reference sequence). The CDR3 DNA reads TGCAGTGCTTTCGACAGGGACGACTATGGCTACACCTTC. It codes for CSAFDRDDYGYTF.

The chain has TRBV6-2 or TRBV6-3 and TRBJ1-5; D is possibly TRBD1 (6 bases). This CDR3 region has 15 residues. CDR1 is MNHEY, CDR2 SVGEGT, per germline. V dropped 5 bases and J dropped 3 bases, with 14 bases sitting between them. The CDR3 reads CASSTRTALNQPQHF. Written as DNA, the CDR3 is TGTGCCAGCAGTACGCGGACAGCCCTCAATCAGCCCCAGCATTTT.

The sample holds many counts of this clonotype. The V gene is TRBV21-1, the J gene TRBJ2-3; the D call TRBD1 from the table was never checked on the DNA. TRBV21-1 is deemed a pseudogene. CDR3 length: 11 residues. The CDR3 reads CASSRGDTQYF. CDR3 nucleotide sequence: TGTGCCAGCAGCAGGGGAGATACGCAGTATTTT.

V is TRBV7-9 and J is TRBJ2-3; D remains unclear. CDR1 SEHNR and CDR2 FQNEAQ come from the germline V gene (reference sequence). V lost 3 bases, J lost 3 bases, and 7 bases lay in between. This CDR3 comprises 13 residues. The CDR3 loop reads CASSFSETDTQYF. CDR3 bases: TGTGCCAGCAGCTTCTCGGAAACAGATACGCAGTATTTT.

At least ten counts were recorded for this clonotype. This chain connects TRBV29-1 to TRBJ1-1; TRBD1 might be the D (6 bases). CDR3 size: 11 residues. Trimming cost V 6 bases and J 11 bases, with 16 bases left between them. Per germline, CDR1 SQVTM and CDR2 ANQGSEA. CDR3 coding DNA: TGCAGCGTAACAACAGGGAAAGAGGCTTTCTTT. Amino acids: CSVTTGKEAFF. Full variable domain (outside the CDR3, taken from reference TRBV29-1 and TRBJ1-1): SAVISQKPSRDICQRGTSLTIQCQVDSQVTMMFWYRQQPGQSLTLIATANQGSEATYESGFVIDKFPISRPNLTFSTLTVSNMSPEDSSIYLCSVTTGKEAFFGQGTRLTVV.

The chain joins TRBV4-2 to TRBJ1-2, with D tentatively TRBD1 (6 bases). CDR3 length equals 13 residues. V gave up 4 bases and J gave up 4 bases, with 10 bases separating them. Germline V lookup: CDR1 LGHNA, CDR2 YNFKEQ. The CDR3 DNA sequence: TGTGCCAGCAGCCGAGACAGGTTCTATGGCTACACCTTC. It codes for CASSRDRFYGYTF.

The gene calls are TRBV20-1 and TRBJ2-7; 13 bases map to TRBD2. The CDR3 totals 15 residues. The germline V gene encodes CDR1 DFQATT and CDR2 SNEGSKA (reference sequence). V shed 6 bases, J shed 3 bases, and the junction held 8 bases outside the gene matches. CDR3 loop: CSAAHGTSGNYEQYF. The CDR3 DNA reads TGCAGTGCAGCCCATGGGACTAGCGGGAACTACGAGCAGTACTTC.

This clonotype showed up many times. Written as DNA, the CDR3 is TGTGCCAGCAGTTCCGCAGGGTTAGGGTACACTGAAGCTTTCTTT. It yields the protein CASSSAGLGYTEAFF. The chain is built from TRBV6-5 and TRBJ1-1; weak D call: TRBD1 (5 bases). CDR1 is MNHEY, CDR2 SVGAGI, per germline. The CDR3 spans 15 residues. Trimming took off 4 bases at V and 3 bases at J, with 15 bases between the two ends.

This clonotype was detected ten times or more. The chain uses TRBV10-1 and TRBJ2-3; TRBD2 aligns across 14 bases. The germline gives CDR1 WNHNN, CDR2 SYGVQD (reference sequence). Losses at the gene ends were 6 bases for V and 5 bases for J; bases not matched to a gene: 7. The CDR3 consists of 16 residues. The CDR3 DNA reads TGCGCCAGCAGCGCCGGACTAGCGGGAGGAGTAGATACGCAGTATTTT. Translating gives CASSAGLAGGVDTQYF.

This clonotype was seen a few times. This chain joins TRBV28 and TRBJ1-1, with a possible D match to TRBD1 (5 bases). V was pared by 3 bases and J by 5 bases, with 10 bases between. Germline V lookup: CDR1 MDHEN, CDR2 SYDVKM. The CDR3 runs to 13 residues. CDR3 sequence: CASSLGRRTEAFF. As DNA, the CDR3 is TGTGCCAGCAGTTTGGGACGACGTACTGAAGCTTTCTTT.

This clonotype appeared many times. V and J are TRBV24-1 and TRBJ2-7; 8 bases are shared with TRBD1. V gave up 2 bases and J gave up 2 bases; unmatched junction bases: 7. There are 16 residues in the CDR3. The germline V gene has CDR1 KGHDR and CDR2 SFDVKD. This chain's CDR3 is CATSDSRTGRPYEQYF. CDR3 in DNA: TGTGCCACCAGTGATTCCCGGACAGGGAGGCCCTACGAGCAGTACTTC.

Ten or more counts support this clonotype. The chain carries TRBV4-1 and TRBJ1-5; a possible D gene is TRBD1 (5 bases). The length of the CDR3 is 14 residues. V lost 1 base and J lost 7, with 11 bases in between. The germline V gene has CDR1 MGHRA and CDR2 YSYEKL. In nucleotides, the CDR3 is TGCGCCAGCAGCCAAGTTGAGGGGAGCCAGCCCCAGCATTTT. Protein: CASSQVEGSQPQHF.

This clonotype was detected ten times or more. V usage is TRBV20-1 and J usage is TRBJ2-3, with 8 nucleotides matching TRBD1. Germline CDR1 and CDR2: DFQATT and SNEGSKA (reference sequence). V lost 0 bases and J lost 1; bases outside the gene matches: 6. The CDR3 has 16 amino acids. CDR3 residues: CSARDFRGRGTDTQYF. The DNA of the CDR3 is TGCAGTGCTAGAGATTTCAGGGGGCGCGGCACAGATACGCAGTATTTT.

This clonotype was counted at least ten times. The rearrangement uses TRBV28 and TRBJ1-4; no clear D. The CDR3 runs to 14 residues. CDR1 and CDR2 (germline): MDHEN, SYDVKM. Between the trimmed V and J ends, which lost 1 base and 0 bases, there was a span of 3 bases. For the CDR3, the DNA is TGTGCCAGCAGTTTATTTACAACTAATGAAAAACTGTTTTTT. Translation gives CASSLFTTNEKLFF.

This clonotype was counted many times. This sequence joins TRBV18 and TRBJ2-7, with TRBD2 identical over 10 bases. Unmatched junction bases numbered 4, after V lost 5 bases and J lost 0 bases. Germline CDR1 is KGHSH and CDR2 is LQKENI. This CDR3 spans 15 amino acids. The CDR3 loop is CASSSSGSSSYEQYF. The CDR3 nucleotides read TGTGCCAGCTCATCTAGCGGGAGTTCCTCCTACGAGCAGTACTTC. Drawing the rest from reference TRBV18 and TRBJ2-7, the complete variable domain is NAGVMQNPRHLVRRRGQEARLRCSPMKGHSHVYWYRQLPEEGLKFMVYLQKENIIDESGMPKERFSAEFPKEGPSILRIQQVVRGDSAAYFCASSSSGSSSYEQYFGPGTRLTVT.

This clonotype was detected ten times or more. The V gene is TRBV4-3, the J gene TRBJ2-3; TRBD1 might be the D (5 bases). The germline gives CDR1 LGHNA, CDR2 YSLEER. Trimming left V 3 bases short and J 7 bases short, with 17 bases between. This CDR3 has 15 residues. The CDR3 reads CASSHERGGENTQYF. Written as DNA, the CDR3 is TGCGCCAGCAGCCATGAAAGGGGCGGTGAAAATACGCAGTATTTT.

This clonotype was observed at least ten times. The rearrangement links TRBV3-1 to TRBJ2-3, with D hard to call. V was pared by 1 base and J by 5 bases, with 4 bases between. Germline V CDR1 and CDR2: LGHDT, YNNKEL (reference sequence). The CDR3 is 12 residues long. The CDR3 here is CASSQGGDTQYF. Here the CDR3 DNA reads TGTGCCAGCAGCCAAGGTGGAGATACGCAGTATTTT.

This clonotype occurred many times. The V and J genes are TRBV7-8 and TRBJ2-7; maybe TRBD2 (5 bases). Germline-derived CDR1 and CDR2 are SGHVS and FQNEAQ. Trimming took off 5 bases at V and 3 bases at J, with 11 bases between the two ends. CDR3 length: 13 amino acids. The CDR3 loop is CASSTGSYYEQYF. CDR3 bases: TGTGCCAGCAGCACGGGGTCATACTACGAGCAGTACTTC. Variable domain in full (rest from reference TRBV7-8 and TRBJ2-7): GAGVSQSPRYKVAKRGQDVALRCDPISGHVSLFWYQQALGQGPEFLTYFQNEAQLDKSGLPSDRFFAERPEGSVSTLKIQRTQQEDSAVYLCASSTGSYYEQYFGPGTRLTVT.

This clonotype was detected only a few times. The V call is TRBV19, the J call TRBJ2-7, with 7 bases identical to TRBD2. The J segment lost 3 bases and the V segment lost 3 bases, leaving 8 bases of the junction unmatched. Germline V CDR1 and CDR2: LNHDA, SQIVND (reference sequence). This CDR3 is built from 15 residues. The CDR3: CASSMGSGRFYEQYF. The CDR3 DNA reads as TGTGCCAGTAGTATGGGTAGCGGGCGGTTCTACGAGCAGTACTTC.

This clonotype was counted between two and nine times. CDR3 DNA: TGCAGTGCTAGTGGGACAGGGAAGGTTGGCTATGGCTACACCTTC. Translating it yields CSASGTGKVGYGYTF. J is TRBJ1-2 and V is TRBV20-1; 9 bases line up with TRBD1. The CDR3 extends over 15 amino acids. CDR1 and CDR2 from the germline V gene are DFQATT and SNEGSKA (reference sequence). V was pared by 3 bases and J by 4 bases, with 9 bases of the junction left unmatched.

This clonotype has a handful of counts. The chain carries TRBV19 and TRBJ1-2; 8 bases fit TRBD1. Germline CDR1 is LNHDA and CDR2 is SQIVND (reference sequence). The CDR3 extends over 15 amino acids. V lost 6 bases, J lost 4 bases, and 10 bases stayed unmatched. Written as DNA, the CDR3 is TGTGCCAGTAGGGGCCTGACAGGGGTAGGCTATGGCTACACCTTC. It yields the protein CASRGLTGVGYGYTF.